Each of the 14 T cell receptor beta chains below was sequenced from the same sample in a study of blood T cell repertoires in COVID-19. Clones were sequenced by immunoSEQ multiplex PCR, and TCRdb holds only the in-frame ones, with some missing. The sample holds roughly 60,000 clones, 85% to 90% seen once. Specimen: peripheral blood. These TCRs come from a human donor with active COVID-19. The donor label of this sample is uncertain.

This rearrangement joins TRBV4-3 to TRBJ1-5; D unclear. Germline assignment: CDR1 LGHNA and CDR2 YSLEER. V gave up 5 bases and J gave up 4 bases, with 9 bases separating them. The CDR3 contains 13 residues. The CDR3, as DNA: TGCGCCAGCAGCGAGAGGAGGAATCAGCCCCAGCATTTT. This gives the protein CASSERRNQPQHF.

The V gene is TRBV12-5, the J gene TRBJ2-1; no clear D gene. CDR1 is LGHNT and CDR2 is FRNRAP in the germline V gene. This CDR3 is built from 12 residues. Trimming pared 1 base from V and 9 bases from J, leaving 7 bases between. CDR3 protein: CASGLDSSEQFF. The CDR3 nucleotides are TGTGCTAGTGGTTTGGACAGTTCTGAGCAGTTCTTC.

The V gene is TRBV11-2, the J gene TRBJ2-3, with TRBD2 identical over 7 bases. Germline V gene sequence: CDR1 SGHAT, CDR2 FQNNGV. This CDR3 comprises 13 residues. Trimming removed 8 bases from V and 2 bases from J; junction bases left unmatched: 4. This chain's CDR3 is CASRRLATDTQYF. The CDR3 DNA follows: TGTGCCAGCCGTCGACTAGCCACAGATACGCAGTATTTT.

The chain recombines TRBV19 with TRBJ1-2; D perhaps matches TRBD1 (5 bases). Germline V CDR1 and CDR2: LNHDA, SQIVND (reference sequence). CDR3 size: 12 residues. V gave up 8 bases and J gave up 3 bases, with 10 bases separating them. The CDR3 DNA reads as TGTGCCAGTCGGACACGTGACTATGGCTACACCTTC. Protein: CASRTRDYGYTF. The full variable domain, its missing parts supplied by reference TRBV19 and TRBJ1-2, is DGGITQSPKYLFRKEGQNVTLSCEQNLNHDAMYWYRQDPGQGLRLIYYSQIVNDFQKGDIAEGYSVSREKKESFPLTVTSAQKNPTAFYLCASRTRDYGYTFGSGTRLTVV.

A single count supports this clone. Relative to the germline gene, one junction end is altered; a read error may explain this. V is TRBV6-5 and J is TRBJ2-2, with TRBD2 as a possible D gene (7 bases). This CDR3 has 14 amino acids. CDR1 and CDR2 from the germline V gene are MNHEY and SVGAGI. In nucleotides, the CDR3 is TGTGCCGGCAGGGGAGGGGCGAACACCGGGGAGCTGTTTTTT. This sequence encodes CAGRGGANTGELFF.

This chain joins TRBV6-5 and TRBJ1-1; TRBD1 aligns across 7 bases. The length of the CDR3 is 13 residues. CDR1 and CDR2 from the germline V gene are MNHEY and SVGAGI. The V gene end was trimmed by 7 bases and the J gene end by 2 bases; junction bases not matched to a gene: 4. The CDR3 DNA sequence: TGTGCCAGCAATCGGGACAGCAACACTGAAGCTTTCTTT. Amino acids: CASNRDSNTEAFF.

The chain uses TRBV9 and TRBJ2-3, with D tentatively TRBD1 (5 bases). Germline CDR1 and CDR2: SGDLS and YYNGEE. Trimming took 0 bases from V and 3 from J, leaving 11 bases between them. The CDR3 extends over 15 amino acids. CDR3 DNA: TGTGCCAGCAGCGTAGCAGGGTGGGGTACAGATACGCAGTATTTT. Its protein is CASSVAGWGTDTQYF.

The rearrangement joins TRBV12-3 or TRBV12-4 to TRBJ1-5, with D hard to call. The CDR3 runs 12 residues. V gave up 3 bases and J gave up 6 bases, with 6 bases separating them. This CDR3 is CASSFSGQPQHF. CDR3 DNA: TGTGCCAGCAGTTTTAGTGGTCAGCCCCAGCATTTT.

The rearrangement joins TRBV30 to TRBJ2-3, with D possibly TRBD2 on 6 matching bases. Trimming stripped 7 bases from V and 1 base from J, with 12 bases between. The CDR3 covers 13 residues. Germline CDR1 and CDR2: GTSNPN and SVGIG (reference sequence). The CDR3 nucleotides read TGTGCCTCGGGGCGGGGTCGCACAGATACGCAGTATTTT. Protein: CASGRGRTDTQYF.

For the CDR3, the DNA is TGTGCCAGTAGTCTGAACTATGGCTACACCTTC. This codes for CASSLNYGYTF. The chain couples TRBV19 to TRBJ1-2; unclear D gene. Germline V gives CDR1 LNHDA, CDR2 SQIVND (reference sequence). CDR3 length equals 11 residues. V was cut by 5 bases and J by 2 bases, with 3 bases left in between.

The V gene is TRBV5-1, the J gene TRBJ2-1; the D gene is possibly TRBD1 (6 bases). Germline V gives CDR1 SGHRS, CDR2 YFSETQ. Trimming removed 7 bases from V and 3 bases from J, with 11 bases in between. This CDR3 comprises 13 residues. The CDR3 DNA is TGCGCCAGCCGGGACATAAGCTACAATGAGCAGTTCTTC. This gives the protein CASRDISYNEQFF.

The rearrangement links TRBV9 to TRBJ2-7; 8 bases map to TRBD2. With V trimmed by 4 bases and J by 9 bases, 18 bases remained unmatched. Germline-derived CDR1 and CDR2 are SGDLS and YYNGEE. CDR3 length equals 16 residues. CDR3 DNA sequence: TGTGCCAGCAGCCCCCGACCACTTAGCGGGACCTCGGGGCAGTACTTC. It yields the protein CASSPRPLSGTSGQYF.

The chain employs TRBV11-2 and TRBJ2-5; D perhaps matches TRBD1 (6 bases). CDR1 SGHAT and CDR2 FQNNGV come from the germline V gene. The CDR3 runs to 13 residues. V dropped 5 bases and J dropped 6 bases, with 13 bases sitting between them. The CDR3 DNA is TGTGCCAGCAGCCCCCAGGGGCGGAAGACCCAGTACTTC. It encodes CASSPQGRKTQYF. Full variable domain (remainder filled in from reference TRBV11-2 and TRBJ2-5): EAGVAQSPRYKIIEKRQSVAFWCNPISGHATLYWYQQILGQGPKLLIQFQNNGVVDDSQLPKDRFSAERLKGVDSTLKIQPAKLEDSAVYLCASSPQGRKTQYFGPGTRLLVL.

J is TRBJ2-3 and V is TRBV7-3; possible D gene TRBD1, 5 bases. This CDR3 is 15 amino acids long. Germline V gives CDR1 SGHTA, CDR2 FQGTGA. V was pared by 5 bases and J by 1 base, with 13 bases between. CDR3 amino acids: CASSPAGRGTDTQYF. The CDR3, as DNA: TGTGCCAGCAGCCCCGCCGGCAGGGGCACAGATACGCAGTATTTT.